This T cell receptor (beta chain) was obtained from a study of graft-versus-host responses after intestinal transplantation. Turning to the study itself: Multivisceral, liver-intestinal, or isolated intestinal grafts went to recipients.

V dropped 6 bases and J dropped 7; count of bases not matched to a gene: 4. Germline lookup yields CDR1 MNHNY and CDR2 SVGAGI (reference sequence). The CDR3 has 14 residues. From the graft tissue, intraepithelial and lamina propria lymphocytes were released through processing. Sequencing was performed with immunoSEQ multiplex PCR; in TCRdb, only in-frame clones are kept and a portion is missing. The sample lists about 60,000 clones; about 89% were seen once. The J gene is TRBJ1-5, the V gene TRBV6-6, with 12 bases that match TRBD1. The source is a human patient who received an intestinal transplant, so some T cells may come from the graft donor. Sequencing used ileum tissue, obtained about 350 days after transplant. The CDR3 nucleotides are TGTGCCAGCAGCGGGACAGGGGGCTTACAGCCCCAGCATTTT. The encoded protein is CASSGTGGLQPQHF.